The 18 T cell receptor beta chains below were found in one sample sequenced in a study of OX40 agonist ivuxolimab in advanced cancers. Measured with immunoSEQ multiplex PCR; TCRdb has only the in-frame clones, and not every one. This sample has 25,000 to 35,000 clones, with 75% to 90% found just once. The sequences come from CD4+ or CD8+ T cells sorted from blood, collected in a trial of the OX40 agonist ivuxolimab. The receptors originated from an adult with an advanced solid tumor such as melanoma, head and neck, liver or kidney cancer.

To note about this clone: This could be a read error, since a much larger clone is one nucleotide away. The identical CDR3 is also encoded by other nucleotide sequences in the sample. The CDR3 sequence: CASSSLTEAFF. DNA for the CDR3: TGTGCCAGCAGTTCCCTTACTGAAGCTTTCTTT. The genes are TRBV6-5 and TRBJ1-1; D gene ambiguous. Trimming pared 4 bases from V and 5 bases from J, leaving 5 bases between. Per germline, CDR1 MNHEY and CDR2 SVGAGI. The CDR3 is 11 residues long.

CDR3: CASSTPGQGNSPLHF. The CDR3 bases are TGCGCCAGCAGCACTCCGGGACAGGGAAACTCACCCCTCCACTTT. The V and J genes are TRBV5-1 and TRBJ1-6, with 9 bases aligning to TRBD1. The germline V gene encodes CDR1 SGHRS and CDR2 YFSETQ. V lost 4 bases and J lost 10; bases outside the gene matches: 9. The CDR3 has 15 amino acids.

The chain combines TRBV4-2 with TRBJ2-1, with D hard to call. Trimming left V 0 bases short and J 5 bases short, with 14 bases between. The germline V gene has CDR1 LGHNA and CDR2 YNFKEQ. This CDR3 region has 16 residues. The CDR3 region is CASSQDLPTMHNEQFF. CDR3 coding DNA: TGTGCCAGCAGCCAAGATCTCCCTACTATGCACAATGAGCAGTTCTTC.

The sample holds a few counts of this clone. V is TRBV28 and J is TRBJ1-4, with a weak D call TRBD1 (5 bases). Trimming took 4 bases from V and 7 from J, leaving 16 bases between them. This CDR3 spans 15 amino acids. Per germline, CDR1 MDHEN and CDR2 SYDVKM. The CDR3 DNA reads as TGTGCCAGCAGTTGGAAGGGGCAAGGGAGTGAAAAACTGTTTTTT. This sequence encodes CASSWKGQGSEKLFF.

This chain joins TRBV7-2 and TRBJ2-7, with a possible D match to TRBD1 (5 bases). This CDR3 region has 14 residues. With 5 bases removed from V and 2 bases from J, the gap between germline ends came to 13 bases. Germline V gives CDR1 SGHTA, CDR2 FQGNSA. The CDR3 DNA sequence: TGTGCCAGCAGCCGGGTGAGACAGCCCTACGAGCAGTACTTC. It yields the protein CASSRVRQPYEQYF.

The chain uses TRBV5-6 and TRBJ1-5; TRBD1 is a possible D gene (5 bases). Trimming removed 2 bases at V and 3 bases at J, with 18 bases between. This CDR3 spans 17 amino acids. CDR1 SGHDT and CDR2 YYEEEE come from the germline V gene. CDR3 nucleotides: TGTGCCAGCAGCTTATCGGTCCGCAGGGCAGTCAATCAGCCCCAGCATTTT. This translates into CASSLSVRRAVNQPQHF.

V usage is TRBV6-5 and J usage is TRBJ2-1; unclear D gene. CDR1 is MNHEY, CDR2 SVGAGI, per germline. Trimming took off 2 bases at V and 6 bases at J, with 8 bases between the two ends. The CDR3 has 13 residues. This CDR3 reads CASSYPLRNEQFF. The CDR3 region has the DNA TGTGCCAGCAGTTACCCCCTGCGCAATGAGCAGTTCTTC.

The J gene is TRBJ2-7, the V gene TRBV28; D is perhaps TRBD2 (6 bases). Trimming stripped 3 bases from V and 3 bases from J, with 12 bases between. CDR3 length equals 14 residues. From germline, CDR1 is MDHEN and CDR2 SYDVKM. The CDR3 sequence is CASSFRSEGYEQYF. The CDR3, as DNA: TGTGCCAGCAGTTTCAGGTCGGAGGGCTACGAGCAGTACTTC.

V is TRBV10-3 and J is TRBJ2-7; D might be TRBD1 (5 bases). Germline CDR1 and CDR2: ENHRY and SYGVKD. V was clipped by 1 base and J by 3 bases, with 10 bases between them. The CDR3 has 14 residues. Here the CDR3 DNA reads TGTGCCATCAGTGAGTGGGAAGGGGACTACGAGCAGTACTTC. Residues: CAISEWEGDYEQYF.

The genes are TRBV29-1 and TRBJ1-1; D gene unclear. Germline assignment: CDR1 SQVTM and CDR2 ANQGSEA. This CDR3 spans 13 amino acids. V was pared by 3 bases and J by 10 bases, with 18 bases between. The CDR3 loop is CSVDKLDGRGAFF. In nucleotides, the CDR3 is TGCAGCGTTGATAAGCTGGATGGCCGGGGAGCTTTCTTT.

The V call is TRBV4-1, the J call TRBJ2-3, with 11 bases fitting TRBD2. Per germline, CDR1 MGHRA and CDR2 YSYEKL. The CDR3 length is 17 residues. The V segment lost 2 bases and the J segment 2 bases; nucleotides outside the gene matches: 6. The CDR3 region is CASSQSGLAGTTDTQYF. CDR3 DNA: TGCGCCAGCAGCCAATCCGGACTAGCGGGCACCACAGATACGCAGTATTTT.

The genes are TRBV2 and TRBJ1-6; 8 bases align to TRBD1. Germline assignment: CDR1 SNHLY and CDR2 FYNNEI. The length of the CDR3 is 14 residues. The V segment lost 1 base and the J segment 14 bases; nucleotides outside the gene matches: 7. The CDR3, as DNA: TGTGCCAGCAGTGAAGTGGGGACAGGTGGGTCCCTCCACTTT. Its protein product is CASSEVGTGGSLHF.

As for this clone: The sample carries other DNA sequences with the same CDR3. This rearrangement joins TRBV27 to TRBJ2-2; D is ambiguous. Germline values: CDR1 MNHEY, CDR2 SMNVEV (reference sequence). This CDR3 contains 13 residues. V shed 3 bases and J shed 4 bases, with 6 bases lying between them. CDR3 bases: TGTGCCAGCAGTTTCCTGGCCACCGGGGAGCTGTTTTTT. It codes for CASSFLATGELFF.

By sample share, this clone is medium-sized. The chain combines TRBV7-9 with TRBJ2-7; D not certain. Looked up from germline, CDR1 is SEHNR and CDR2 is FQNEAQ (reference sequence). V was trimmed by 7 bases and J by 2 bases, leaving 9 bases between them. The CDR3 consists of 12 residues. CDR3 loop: CASTTGAYEQYF. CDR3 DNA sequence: TGTGCCAGCACCACTGGGGCCTACGAGCAGTACTTC.

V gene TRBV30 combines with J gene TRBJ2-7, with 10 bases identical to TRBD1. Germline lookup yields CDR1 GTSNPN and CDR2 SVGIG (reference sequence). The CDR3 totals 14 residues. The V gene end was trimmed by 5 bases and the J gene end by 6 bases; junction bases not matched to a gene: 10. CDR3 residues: CAWEPGTGVPEQYF. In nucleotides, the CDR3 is TGTGCCTGGGAGCCCGGGACAGGGGTCCCCGAGCAGTACTTC.

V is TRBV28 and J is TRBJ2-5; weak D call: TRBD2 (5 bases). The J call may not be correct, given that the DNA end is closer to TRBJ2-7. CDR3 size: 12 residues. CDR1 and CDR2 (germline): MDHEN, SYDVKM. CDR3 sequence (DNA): TGTGCCAGCAGTTTCTCAGCGGACGAGCAGTACTTC. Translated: CASSFSADEQYF.

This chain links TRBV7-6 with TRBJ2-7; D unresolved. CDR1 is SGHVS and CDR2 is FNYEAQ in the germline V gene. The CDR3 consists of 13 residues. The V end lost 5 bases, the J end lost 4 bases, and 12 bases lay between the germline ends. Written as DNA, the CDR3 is TGTGCCAGCAGCCTAGAGGCCCCTTACGAGCAGTACTTC. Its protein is CASSLEAPYEQYF.

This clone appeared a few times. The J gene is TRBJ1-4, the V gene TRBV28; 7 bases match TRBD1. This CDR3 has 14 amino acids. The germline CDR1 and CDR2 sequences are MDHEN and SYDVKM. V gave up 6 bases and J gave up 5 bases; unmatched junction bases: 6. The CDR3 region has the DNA TGTGCCAGCAGAACAGGGGTCCTGAATGAAAAACTGTTTTTT. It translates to CASRTGVLNEKLFF.